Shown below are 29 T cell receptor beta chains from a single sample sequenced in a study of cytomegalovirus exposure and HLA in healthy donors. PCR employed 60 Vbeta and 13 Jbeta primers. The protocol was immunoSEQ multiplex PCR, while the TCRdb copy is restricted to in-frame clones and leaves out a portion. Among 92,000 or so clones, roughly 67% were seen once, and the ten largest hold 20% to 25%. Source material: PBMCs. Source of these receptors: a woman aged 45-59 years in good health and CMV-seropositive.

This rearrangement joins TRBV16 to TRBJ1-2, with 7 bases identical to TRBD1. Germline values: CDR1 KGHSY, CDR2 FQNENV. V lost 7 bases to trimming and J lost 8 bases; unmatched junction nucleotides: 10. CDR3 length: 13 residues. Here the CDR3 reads CASTRGQGGGYTF. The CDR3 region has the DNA TGTGCCAGCACAAGGGGGCAAGGAGGAGGCTACACCTTC.

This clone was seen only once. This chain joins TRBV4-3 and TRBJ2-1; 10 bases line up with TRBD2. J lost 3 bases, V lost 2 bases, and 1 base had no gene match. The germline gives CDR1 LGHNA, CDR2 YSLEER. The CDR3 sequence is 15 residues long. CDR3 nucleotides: TGCGCCAGCAGCCAACTAGCGGGGGACTACAATGAGCAGTTCTTC. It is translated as CASSQLAGDYNEQFF.

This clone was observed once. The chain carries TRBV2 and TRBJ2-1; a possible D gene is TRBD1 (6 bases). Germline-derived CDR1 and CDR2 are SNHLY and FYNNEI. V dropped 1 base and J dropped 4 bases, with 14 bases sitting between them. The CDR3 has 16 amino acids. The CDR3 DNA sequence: TGTGCCAGCAGTGAAGGATCACAGGGCGAATACAATGAGCAGTTCTTC. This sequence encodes CASSEGSQGEYNEQFF.

Here the CDR3 reads CASSKQGPGNTIYF. DNA for the CDR3: TGTGCCAGTAGTAAACAGGGACCTGGAAACACCATATATTTT. This chain connects TRBV19 to TRBJ1-3, with D tentatively TRBD1 (6 bases). Germline lookup yields CDR1 LNHDA and CDR2 SQIVND (reference sequence). The germline V and J ends were trimmed by 4 bases and 2 bases, with 9 bases remaining between them. The CDR3 spans 14 residues. The variable domain in full, with the rest retrieved from reference TRBV19 and TRBJ1-3, is DGGITQSPKYLFRKEGQNVTLSCEQNLNHDAMYWYRQDPGQGLRLIYYSQIVNDFQKGDIAEGYSVSREKKESFPLTVTSAQKNPTAFYLCASSKQGPGNTIYFGEGSWLTVV.

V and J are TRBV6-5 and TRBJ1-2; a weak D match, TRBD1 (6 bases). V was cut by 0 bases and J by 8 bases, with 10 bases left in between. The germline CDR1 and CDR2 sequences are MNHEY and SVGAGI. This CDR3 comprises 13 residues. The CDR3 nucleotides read TGTGCCAGCAGTTACTCGGCAGGGGAGGGCTACACCTTC. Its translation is CASSYSAGEGYTF.

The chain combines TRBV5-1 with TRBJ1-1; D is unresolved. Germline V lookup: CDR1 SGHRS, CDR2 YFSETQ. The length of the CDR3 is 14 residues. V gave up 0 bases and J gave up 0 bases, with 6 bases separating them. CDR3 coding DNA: TGCGCCAGCAGCTTGGCTCAGATGAACACTGAAGCTTTCTTT. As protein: CASSLAQMNTEAFF.

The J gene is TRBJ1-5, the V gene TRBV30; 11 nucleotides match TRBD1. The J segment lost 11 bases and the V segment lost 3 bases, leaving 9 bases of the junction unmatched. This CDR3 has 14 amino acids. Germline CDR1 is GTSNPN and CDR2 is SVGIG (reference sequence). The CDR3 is CAWSQNGQGAAQHF. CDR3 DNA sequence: TGTGCCTGGAGCCAGAATGGACAGGGGGCGGCCCAGCATTTT.

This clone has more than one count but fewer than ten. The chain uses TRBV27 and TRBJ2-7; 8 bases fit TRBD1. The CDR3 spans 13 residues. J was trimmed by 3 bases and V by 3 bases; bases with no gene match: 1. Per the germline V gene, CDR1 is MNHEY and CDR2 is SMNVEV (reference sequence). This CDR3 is CASSFTGGYEQYF. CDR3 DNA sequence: TGTGCCAGCAGTTTTACAGGGGGCTACGAGCAGTACTTC.

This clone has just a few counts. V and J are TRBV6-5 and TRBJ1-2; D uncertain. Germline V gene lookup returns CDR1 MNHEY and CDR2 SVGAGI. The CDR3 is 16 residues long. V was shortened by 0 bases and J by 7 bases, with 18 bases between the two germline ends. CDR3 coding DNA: TGTGCCAGCAGTTACTCAACTAGCCCTAACAGTGGTGGCTACACCTTC. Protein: CASSYSTSPNSGGYTF.

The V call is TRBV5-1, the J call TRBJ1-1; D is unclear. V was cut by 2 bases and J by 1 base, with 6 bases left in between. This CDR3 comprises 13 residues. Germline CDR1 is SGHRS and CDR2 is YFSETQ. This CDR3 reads CASSFSRNTEAFF. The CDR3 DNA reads TGCGCCAGCAGCTTCTCTCGGAACACTGAAGCTTTCTTT.

The CDR3 protein is CASSSLAGGLIEQETQYF. Written as DNA, the CDR3 is TGTGCCAGCAGCTCTCTAGCGGGGGGATTAATAGAACAAGAGACCCAGTACTTC. The V gene is TRBV7-6, the J gene TRBJ2-5; 11 bases are shared with TRBD2. The CDR3 consists of 18 residues. The germline gives CDR1 SGHVS, CDR2 FNYEAQ. With V trimmed by 4 bases and J by 2 bases, 12 bases remained unmatched. Based on the CDR3 plus reference TRBV7-6 and TRBJ2-5, the full variable domain is GAGVSQSPRYKVTKRGQDVALRCDPISGHVSLYWYRQALGQGPEFLTYFNYEAQQDKSGLPNDRFSAERPEGSISTLTIQRTEQRDSAMYRCASSSLAGGLIEQETQYFGPGTRLLVL.

As DNA, the CDR3 is TGTGCCTGGAGGACAGGGGGCGCCGGAATCGGGGAGCTGTTTTTT. Amino acids: CAWRTGGAGIGELFF. This chain links TRBV30 with TRBJ2-2, with 10 bases matching TRBD1. Trimming took 3 bases from V and 7 from J; bases not matched to a gene: 8. Looked up from germline, CDR1 is GTSNPN and CDR2 is SVGIG (reference sequence). This CDR3 is 15 amino acids long.

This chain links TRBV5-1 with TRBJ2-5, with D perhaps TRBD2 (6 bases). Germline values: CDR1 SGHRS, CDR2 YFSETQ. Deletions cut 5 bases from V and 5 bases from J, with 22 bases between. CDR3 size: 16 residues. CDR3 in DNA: TGCGCCAGCAGATTCCCGGATAGGCGGGGTTCGGAGACCCAGTACTTC. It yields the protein CASRFPDRRGSETQYF.

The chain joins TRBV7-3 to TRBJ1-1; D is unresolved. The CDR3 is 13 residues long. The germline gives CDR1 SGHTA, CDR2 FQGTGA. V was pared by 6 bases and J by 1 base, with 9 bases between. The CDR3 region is CASSQQPNTEAFF. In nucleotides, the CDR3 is TGTGCCAGCAGTCAACAGCCGAACACTGAAGCTTTCTTT.

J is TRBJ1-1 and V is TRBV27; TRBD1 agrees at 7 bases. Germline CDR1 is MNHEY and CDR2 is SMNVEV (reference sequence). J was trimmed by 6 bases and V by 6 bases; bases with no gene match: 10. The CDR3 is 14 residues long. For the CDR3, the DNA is TGTGCCAGCAGACGACAGGGCAAGAGCGCTGAAGCTTTCTTT. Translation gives CASRRQGKSAEAFF.

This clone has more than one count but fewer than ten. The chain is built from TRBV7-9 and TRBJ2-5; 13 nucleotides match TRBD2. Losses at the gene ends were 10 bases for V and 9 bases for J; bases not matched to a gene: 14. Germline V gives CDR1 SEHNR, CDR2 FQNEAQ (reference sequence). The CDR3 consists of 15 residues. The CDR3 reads CATIGAGLAGDPQYF. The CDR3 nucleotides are TGTGCCACCATCGGCGCAGGACTAGCGGGGGACCCCCAGTACTTC.

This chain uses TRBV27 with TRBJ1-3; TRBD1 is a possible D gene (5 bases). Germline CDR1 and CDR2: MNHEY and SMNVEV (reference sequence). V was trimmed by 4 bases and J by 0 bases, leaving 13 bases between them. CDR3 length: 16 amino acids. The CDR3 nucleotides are TGTGCCAGCAGTTCCCAGGGCCCACACTCTGGAAACACCATATATTTT. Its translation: CASSSQGPHSGNTIYF.

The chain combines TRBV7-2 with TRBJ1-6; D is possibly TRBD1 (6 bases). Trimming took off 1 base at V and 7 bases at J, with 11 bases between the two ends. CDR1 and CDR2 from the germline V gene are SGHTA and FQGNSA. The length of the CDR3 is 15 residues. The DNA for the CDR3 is TGTGCCAGCAGCTTAGTGGGGGGGCTGAATTCACCCCTCCACTTT. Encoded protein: CASSLVGGLNSPLHF.

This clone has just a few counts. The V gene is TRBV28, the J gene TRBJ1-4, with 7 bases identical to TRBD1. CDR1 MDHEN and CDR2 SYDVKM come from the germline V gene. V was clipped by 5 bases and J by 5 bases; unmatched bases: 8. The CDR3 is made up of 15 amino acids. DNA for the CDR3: TGTGCCAGCAGTACCACGACAGGGCCAAATGAAAAACTGTTTTTT. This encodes CASSTTTGPNEKLFF.

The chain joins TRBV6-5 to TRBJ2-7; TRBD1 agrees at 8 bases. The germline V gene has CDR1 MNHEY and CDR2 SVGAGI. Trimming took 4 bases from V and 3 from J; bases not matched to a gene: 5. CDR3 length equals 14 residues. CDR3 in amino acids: CASSFSDRGYEQYF. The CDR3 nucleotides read TGTGCCAGCAGTTTTTCCGACAGGGGCTACGAGCAGTACTTC.

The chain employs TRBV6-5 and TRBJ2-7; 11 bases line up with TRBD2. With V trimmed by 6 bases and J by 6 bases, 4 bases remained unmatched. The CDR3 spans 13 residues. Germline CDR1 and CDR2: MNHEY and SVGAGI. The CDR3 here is CASRASGGLEQYF. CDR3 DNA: TGTGCCAGCAGGGCTAGCGGGGGGCTCGAGCAGTACTTC.

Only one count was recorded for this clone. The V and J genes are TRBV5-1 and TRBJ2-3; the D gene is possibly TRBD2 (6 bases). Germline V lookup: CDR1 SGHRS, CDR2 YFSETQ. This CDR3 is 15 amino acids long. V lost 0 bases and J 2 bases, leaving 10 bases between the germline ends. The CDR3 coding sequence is TGCGCCAGCAGCTTGGACGGCGGGGTCACAGATACGCAGTATTTT. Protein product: CASSLDGGVTDTQYF.

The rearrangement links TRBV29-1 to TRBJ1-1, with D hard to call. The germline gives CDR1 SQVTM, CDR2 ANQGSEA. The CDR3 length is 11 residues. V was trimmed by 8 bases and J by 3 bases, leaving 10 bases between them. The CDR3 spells CSYTRDTEAFF. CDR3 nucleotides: TGCAGCTATACACGGGACACTGAAGCTTTCTTT.

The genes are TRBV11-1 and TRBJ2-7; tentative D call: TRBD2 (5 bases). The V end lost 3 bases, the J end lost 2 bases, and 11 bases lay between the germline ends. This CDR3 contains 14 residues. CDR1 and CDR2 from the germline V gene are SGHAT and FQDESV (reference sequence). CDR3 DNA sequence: TGTGCCAGCAGCTTGCTCGGGGAAGCCTACGAGCAGTACTTC. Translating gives CASSLLGEAYEQYF.

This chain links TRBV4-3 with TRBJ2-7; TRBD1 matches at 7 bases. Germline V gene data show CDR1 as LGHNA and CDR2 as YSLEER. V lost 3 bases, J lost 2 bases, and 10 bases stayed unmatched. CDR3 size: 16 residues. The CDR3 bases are TGCGCCAGCAGCCAGTCCCGGGACAGAACGACCTACGAGCAGTACTTC. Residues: CASSQSRDRTTYEQYF.

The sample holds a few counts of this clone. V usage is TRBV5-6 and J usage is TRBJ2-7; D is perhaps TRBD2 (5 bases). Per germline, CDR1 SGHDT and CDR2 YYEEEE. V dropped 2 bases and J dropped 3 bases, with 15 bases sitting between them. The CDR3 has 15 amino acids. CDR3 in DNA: TGTGCCAGCAGCTTAGTAGGAGGACCGATCTACGAGCAGTACTTC. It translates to CASSLVGGPIYEQYF.

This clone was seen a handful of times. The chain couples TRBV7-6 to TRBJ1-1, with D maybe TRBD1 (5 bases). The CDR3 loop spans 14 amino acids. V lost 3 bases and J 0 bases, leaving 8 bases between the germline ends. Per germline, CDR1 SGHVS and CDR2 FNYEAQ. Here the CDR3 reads CASSLAGLNTEAFF. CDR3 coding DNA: TGTGCCAGCAGCTTGGCGGGACTGAACACTGAAGCTTTCTTT. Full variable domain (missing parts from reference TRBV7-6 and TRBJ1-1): GAGVSQSPRYKVTKRGQDVALRCDPISGHVSLYWYRQALGQGPEFLTYFNYEAQQDKSGLPNDRFSAERPEGSISTLTIQRTEQRDSAMYRCASSLAGLNTEAFFGQGTRLTVV.

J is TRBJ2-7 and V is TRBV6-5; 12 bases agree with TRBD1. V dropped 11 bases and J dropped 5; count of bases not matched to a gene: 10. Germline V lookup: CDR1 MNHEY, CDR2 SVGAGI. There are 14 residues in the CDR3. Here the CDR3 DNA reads TGTGCCTCCACCGGGGGACAGGGGGCGCACGAGCAGTACTTC. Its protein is CASTGGQGAHEQYF.

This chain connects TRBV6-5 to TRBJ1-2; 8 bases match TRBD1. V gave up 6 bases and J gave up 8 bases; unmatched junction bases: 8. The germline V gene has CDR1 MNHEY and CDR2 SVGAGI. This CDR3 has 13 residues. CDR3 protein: CASRQGAARGYTF. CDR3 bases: TGTGCCAGCAGGCAGGGGGCTGCTCGGGGCTACACCTTC.